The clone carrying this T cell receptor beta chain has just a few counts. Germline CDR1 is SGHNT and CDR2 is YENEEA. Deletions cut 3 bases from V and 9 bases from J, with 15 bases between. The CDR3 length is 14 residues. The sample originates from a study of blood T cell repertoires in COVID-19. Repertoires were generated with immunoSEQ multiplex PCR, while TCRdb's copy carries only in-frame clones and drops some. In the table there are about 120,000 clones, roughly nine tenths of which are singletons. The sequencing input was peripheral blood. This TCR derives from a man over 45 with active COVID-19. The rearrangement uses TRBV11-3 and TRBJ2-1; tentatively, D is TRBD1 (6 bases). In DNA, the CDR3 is TGTGCCAGCAGCTTGGGGGTAGAAGGGGGTGAGCAGTTCTTC. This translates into CASSLGVEGGEQFF. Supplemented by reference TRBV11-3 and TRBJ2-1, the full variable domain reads EAGVVQSPRYKIIEKKQPVAFWCNPISGHNTLYWYLQNLGQGPELLIRYENEEAVDDSQLPKDRFSAERLKGVDSTLKIQPAELGDSAVYLCASSLGVEGGEQFFGPGTRLTVL.